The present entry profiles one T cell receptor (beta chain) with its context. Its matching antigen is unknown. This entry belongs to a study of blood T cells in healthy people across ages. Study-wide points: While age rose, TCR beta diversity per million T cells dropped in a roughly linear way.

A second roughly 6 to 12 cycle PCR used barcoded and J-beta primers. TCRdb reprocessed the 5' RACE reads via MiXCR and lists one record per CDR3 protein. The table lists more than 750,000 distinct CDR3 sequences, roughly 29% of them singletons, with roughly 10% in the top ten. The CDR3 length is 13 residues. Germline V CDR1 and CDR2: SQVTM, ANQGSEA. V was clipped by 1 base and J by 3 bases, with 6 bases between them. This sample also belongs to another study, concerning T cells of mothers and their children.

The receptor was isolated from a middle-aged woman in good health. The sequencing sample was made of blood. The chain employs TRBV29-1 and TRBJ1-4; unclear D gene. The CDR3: CSVEAGANEKLFF. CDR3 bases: TGCAGCGTTGAAGCGGGTGCTAATGAAAAACTGTTTTTT. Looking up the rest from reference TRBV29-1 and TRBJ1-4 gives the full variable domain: SAVISQKPSRDICQRGTSLTIQCQVDSQVTMMFWYRQQPGQSLTLIATANQGSEATYESGFVIDKFPISRPNLTFSTLTVSNMSPEDSSIYLCSVEAGANEKLFFGSGTQLSVL.